This paragraph covers one T cell receptor beta chain sequence. The antigen is unknown. This sample stems from a study of T cell responses to AZD1222 COVID-19 vaccine. General study results and limits: Repertoires were sampled only after the peak T cell response. Breadth and depth of Spike-specific TCRs rose after two AZD1222 doses. Spike-spanning, vaccine-associated CD4 TCRs were dominant at 160-218 and 743-854. White British donors predominated, females outnumbered males, and clonal diversity was possibly underestimated.

The data were produced by immunoSEQ multiplex PCR, yet TCRdb's version contains in-frame clones alone and is incomplete. The sample lists 100,000 to 150,000 clones, roughly 89% occurring once. This CDR3 is 12 amino acids long. Germline V gene sequence: CDR1 LGHDT, CDR2 YNNKEL (reference sequence). V was shortened by 5 bases and J by 0 bases, with 3 bases between the two germline ends. The clonotype originates from an adult in good health. V gene TRBV3-1 (or the pseudogene TRBV3-2) combines with J gene TRBJ2-3; D gene uncertain. This material consisted of peripheral blood, taken on day 0 of MenACWY control vaccination. The chain's CDR3 is CASSFSTDTQYF. The DNA for the CDR3 is TGTGCCAGCAGCTTCAGCACAGATACGCAGTATTTT.